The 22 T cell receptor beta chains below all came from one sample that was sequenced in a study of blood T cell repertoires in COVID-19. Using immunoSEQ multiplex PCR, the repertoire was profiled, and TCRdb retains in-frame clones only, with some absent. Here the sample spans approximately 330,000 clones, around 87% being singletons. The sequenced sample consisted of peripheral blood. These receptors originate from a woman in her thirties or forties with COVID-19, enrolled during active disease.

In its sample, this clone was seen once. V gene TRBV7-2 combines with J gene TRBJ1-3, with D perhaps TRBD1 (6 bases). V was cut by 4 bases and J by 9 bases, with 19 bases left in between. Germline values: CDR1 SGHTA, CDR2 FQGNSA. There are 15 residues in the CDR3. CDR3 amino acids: CASSSTGSSGGTIYF. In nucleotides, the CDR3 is TGTGCCAGCAGCTCTACAGGGAGCTCTGGAGGCACCATATATTTT.

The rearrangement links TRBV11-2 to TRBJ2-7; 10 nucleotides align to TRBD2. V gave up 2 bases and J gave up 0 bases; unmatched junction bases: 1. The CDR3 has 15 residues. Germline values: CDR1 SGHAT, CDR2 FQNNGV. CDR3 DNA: TGTGCCAGCAGCTTACAGCGGGGGGGCTCCTACGAGCAGTACTTC. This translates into CASSLQRGGSYEQYF.

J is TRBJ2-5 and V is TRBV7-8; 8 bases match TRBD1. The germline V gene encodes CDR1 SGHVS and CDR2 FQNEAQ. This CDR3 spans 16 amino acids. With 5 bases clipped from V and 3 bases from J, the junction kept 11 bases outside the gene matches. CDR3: CASSPQGAAVKETQYF. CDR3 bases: TGTGCCAGCAGCCCCCAGGGGGCTGCTGTAAAAGAGACCCAGTACTTC.

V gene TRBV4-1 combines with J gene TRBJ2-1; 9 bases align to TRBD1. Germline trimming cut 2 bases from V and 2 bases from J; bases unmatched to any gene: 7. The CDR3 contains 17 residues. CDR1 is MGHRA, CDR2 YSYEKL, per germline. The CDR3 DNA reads TGCGCCAGCAGCCAATTTCGTACAGGGGGCACCTACAATGAGCAGTTCTTC. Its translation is CASSQFRTGGTYNEQFF.

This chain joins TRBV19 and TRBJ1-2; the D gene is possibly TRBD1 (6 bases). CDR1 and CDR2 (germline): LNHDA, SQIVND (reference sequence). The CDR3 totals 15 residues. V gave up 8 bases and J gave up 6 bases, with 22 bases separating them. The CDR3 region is CASGDITGAFNGYTF. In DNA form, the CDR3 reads TGTGCCAGTGGGGACATCACCGGGGCATTTAATGGCTACACCTTC.

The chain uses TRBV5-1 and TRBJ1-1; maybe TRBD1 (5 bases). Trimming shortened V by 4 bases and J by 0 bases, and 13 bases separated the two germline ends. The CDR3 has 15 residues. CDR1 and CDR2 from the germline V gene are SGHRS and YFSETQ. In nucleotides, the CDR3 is TGCGCCAGCAGCCCCCCGACAGAGGTGAACACTGAAGCTTTCTTT. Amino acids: CASSPPTEVNTEAFF.

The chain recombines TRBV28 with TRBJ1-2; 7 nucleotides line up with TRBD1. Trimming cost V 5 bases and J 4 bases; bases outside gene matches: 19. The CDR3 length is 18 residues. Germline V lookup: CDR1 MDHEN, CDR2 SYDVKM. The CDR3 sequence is CASSGRQGLTEWGYGYTF. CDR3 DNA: TGTGCCAGCAGTGGAAGACAGGGCCTAACGGAATGGGGCTATGGCTACACCTTC.

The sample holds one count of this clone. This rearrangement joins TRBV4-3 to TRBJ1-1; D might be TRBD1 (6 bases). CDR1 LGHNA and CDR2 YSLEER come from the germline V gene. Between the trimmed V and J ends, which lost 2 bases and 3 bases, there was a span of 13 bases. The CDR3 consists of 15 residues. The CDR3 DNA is TGCGCCAGCAGCCAATCGACAGGATCGTACACTGAAGCTTTCTTT. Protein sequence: CASSQSTGSYTEAFF.

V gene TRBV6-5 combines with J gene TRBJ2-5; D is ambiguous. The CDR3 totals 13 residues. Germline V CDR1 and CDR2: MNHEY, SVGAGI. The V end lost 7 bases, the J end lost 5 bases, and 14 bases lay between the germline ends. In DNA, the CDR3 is TGTGCCAGCACTCAGCCCGGGTCGGAGACCCAGTACTTC. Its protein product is CASTQPGSETQYF.

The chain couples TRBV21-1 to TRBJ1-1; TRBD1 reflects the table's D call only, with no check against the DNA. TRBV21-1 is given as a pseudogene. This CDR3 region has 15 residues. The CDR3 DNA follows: TGTGCCAGCAGCAAAGACAGCCCCATGAACACTGAAGCTTTCTTT. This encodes CASSKDSPMNTEAFF.

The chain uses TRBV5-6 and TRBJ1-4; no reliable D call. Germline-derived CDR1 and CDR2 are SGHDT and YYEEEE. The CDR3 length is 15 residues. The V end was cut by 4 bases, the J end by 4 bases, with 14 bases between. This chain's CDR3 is CASSDVQALNEKLFF. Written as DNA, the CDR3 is TGTGCCAGCAGCGACGTTCAGGCGCTTAATGAAAAACTGTTTTTT.

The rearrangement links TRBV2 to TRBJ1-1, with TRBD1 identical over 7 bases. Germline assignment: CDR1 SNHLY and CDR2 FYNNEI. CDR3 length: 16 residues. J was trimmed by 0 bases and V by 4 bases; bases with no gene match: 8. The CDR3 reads CASSGPGTEMNTEAFF. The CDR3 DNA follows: TGTGCCAGCAGTGGTCCCGGGACAGAAATGAACACTGAAGCTTTCTTT.

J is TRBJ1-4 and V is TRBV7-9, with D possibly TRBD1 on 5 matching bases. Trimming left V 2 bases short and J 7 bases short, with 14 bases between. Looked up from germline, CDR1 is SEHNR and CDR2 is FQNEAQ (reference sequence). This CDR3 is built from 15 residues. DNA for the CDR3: TGTGCCAGCAGCTTACTCCCCAGGGATAGTGAAAAACTGTTTTTT. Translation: CASSLLPRDSEKLFF. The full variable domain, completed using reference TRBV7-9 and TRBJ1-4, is DTGVSQNPRHKITKRGQNVTFRCDPISEHNRLYWYRQTLGQGPEFLTYFQNEAQLEKSRLLSDRFSAERPKGSFSTLEIQRTEQGDSAMYLCASSLLPRDSEKLFFGSGTQLSVL.

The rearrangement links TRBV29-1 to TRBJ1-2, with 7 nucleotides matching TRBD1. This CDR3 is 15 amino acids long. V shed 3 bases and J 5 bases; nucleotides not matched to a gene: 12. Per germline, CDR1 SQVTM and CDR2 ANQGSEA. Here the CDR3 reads CSVEDKGAPSYGYTF. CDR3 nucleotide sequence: TGCAGCGTTGAGGACAAGGGGGCCCCTTCTTATGGCTACACCTTC.

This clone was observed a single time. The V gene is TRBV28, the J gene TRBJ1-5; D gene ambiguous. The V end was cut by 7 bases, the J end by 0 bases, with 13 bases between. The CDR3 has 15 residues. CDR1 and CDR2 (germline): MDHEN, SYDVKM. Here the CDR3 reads CASTPIGDSNQPQHF. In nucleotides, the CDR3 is TGTGCCAGCACCCCGATCGGGGATAGCAATCAGCCCCAGCATTTT.

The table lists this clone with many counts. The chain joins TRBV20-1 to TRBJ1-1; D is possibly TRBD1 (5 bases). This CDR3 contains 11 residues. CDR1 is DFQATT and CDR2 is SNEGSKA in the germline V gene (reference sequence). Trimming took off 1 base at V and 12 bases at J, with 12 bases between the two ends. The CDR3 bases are TGCAGTGCTAGAGCGGGGGGGGGAACTTTCTTT. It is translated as CSARAGGGTFF.

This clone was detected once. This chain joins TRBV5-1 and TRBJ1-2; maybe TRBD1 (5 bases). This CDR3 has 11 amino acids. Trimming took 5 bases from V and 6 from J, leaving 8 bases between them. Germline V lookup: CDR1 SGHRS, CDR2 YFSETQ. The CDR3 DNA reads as TGCGCCAGCAGATTACAGGATGGCTACACCTTC. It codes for CASRLQDGYTF. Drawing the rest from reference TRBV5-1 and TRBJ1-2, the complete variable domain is KAGVTQTPRYLIKTRGQQVTLSCSPISGHRSVSWYQQTPGQGLQFLFEYFSETQRNKGNFPGRFSGRQFSNSRSEMNVSTLELGDSALYLCASRLQDGYTFGSGTRLTVV.

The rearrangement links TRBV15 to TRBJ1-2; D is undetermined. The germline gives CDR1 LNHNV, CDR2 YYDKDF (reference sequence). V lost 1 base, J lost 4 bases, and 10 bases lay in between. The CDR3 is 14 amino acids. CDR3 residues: CATSRAGAPYGYTF. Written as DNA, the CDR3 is TGTGCCACCAGCAGAGCTGGAGCTCCCTATGGCTACACCTTC. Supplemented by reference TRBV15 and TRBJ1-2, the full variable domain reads DAMVIQNPRYQVTQFGKPVTLSCSQTLNHNVMYWYQQKSSQAPKLLFHYYDKDFNNEADTPDNFQSRRPNTSFCFLDIRSPGLGDTAMYLCATSRAGAPYGYTFGSGTRLTVV.

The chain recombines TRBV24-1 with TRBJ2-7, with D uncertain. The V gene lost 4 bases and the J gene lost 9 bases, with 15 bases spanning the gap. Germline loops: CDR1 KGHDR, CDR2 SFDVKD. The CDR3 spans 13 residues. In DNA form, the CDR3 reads TGTGCCACCAGTGACCCCGGTCGCCCAAGGCAGTACTTC. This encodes CATSDPGRPRQYF.

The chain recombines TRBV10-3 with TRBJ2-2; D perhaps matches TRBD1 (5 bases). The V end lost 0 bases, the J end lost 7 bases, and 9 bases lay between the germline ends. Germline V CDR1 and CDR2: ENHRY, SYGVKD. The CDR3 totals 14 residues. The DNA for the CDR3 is TGTGCCATCAGTGAGTCGATAGGGGTCGGGGAGCTGTTTTTT. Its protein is CAISESIGVGELFF.

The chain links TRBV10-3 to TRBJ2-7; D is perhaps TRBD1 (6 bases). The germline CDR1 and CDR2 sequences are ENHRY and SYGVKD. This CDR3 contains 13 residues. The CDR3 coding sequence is TGTGCTCAACGGCAGGGGCAAACCTACGAGCAGTACTTC. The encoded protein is CAQRQGQTYEQYF.

CDR3 residues: CASSQAPAGQGVDYGYTF. As DNA, the CDR3 is TGCGCCAGCAGCCAAGCACCCGCGGGACAGGGGGTGGACTATGGCTACACCTTC. The genes are TRBV4-3 and TRBJ1-2; 11 bases line up with TRBD1. This CDR3 comprises 18 residues. Germline V CDR1 and CDR2: LGHNA, YSLEER. V was clipped by 1 base and J by 3 bases; unmatched bases: 10.